What follows describes a single T cell receptor beta chain. Clones were read by immunoSEQ multiplex PCR, and TCRdb kept only the in-frame ones, dropping some. Among approximately 190,000 clones listed, around 84% were seen once. This specimen comes from a study of cytomegalovirus exposure and HLA in healthy donors. Looking at the study overall: The platform used for the 110 or so validation repertoires matched that of the 500 to 850 first-cohort repertoires, a later analysis reported.

CDR3 length equals 13 residues. V was shortened by 6 bases and J by 0 bases, with 6 bases between the two germline ends. Germline V CDR1 and CDR2: SNHLY, FYNNEI. The sequence derives from a woman aged 25 to 39 in good health and CMV-seropositive. The sequencing input was PBMCs. The chain couples TRBV2 to TRBJ2-1; possibly TRBD2 for D (6 bases). The CDR3 bases are TGTGCCAGCAGCGGGAGCTCCTACAATGAGCAGTTCTTC. Translating gives CASSGSSYNEQFF. The full variable domain, with the rest looked up from reference TRBV2 and TRBJ2-1, is EPEVTQTPSHQVTQMGQEVILRCVPISNHLYFYWYRQILGQKVEFLVSFYNNEISEKSEIFDDQFSVERPDGSNFTLKIRSTKLEDSAMYFCASSGSSYNEQFFGPGTRLTVL.